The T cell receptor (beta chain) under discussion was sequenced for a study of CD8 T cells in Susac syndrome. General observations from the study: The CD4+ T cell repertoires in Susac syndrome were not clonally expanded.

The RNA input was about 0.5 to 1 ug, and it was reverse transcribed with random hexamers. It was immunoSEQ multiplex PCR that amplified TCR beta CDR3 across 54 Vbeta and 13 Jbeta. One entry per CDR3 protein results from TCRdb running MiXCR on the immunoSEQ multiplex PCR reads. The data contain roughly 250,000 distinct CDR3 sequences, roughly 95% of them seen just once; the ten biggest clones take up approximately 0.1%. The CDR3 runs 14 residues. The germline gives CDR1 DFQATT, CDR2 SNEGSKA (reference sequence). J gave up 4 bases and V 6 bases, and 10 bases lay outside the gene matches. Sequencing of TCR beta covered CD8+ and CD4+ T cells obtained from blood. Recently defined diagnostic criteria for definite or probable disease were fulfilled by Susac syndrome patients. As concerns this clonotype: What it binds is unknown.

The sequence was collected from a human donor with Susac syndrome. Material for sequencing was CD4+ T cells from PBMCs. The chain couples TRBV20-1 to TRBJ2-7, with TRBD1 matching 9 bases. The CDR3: CSALGQGKRYEQYF. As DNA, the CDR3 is TGCAGTGCGCTAGGACAGGGGAAGAGGTACGAGCAGTACTTC.